The 7 T cell receptor beta chains in this list originate from one sample, sequenced in a study. TCRdb passed the RT-PCR reads through MiXCR, listing each CDR3 protein once. The sample lists about 680,000 distinct CDR3 sequences; about 14% were seen once. Sequencing was done on a sample of memory CD4+ T cells from blood. The source of these receptors is a female donor in good health, serving as a healthy control.

The chain employs TRBV6-5 and TRBJ2-1; D uncertain. CDR3 size: 15 residues. CDR1 and CDR2 from the germline V gene are MNHEY and SVGAGI. V was cut by 6 bases and J by 8 bases, with 20 bases left in between. The CDR3 loop is CASSRRRTLRDEQFF. Written as DNA, the CDR3 is TGTGCCAGCAGCCGCCGAAGGACCCTACGGGATGAGCAGTTCTTC.

The rearrangement links TRBV5-5 to TRBJ2-1; TRBD1 aligns across 7 bases. This CDR3 has 17 amino acids. Germline loops: CDR1 SGHKS, CDR2 YYEKEE (reference sequence). With 2 bases clipped from V and 3 bases from J, the junction kept 11 bases outside the gene matches. The CDR3 coding sequence is TGTGCCAGCAGCTTACCCCCGACAGGGTTGTACTACAATGAGCAGTTCTTC. Amino acids: CASSLPPTGLYYNEQFF.

This chain joins TRBV5-6 and TRBJ2-1, with D perhaps TRBD1 or TRBD2 (5 bases each). Trimming removed 6 bases at V and 5 bases at J, with 15 bases between. This CDR3 comprises 14 residues. Germline CDR1 is SGHDT and CDR2 is YYEEEE. CDR3 bases: TGTGCCAGCACCTTAGTTGGGGGTGACAATGAGCAGTTCTTC. Translating gives CASTLVGGDNEQFF.

This clonotype has just a few counts. The gene calls are TRBV7-9 and TRBJ2-1; 11 bases map to TRBD1. The CDR3 consists of 15 residues. Germline V gives CDR1 SEHNR, CDR2 FQNEAQ (reference sequence). The junction had 8 bases not matched to a gene; V was cut back by 11 bases and J by 2 bases. The CDR3 region has the DNA TGTGCCCTTCCCCCGGGACAGGGGGCCTACAATGAGCAGTTCTTC. Protein product: CALPPGQGAYNEQFF.

The chain employs TRBV7-9 and TRBJ2-5, with a tentative D call TRBD1 (6 bases). With 5 bases removed from V and 2 bases from J, the gap between germline ends came to 15 bases. The CDR3 has 15 amino acids. Germline V CDR1 and CDR2: SEHNR, FQNEAQ (reference sequence). The CDR3 reads CASSRNRVGQETQYF. The CDR3 nucleotides read TGTGCCAGCAGCCGCAACAGGGTTGGGCAAGAGACCCAGTACTTC.

This clonotype came up many times. The chain is built from TRBV20-1 and TRBJ2-7; tentative D call: TRBD1 (5 bases). Trimming took 0 bases from V and 5 from J, leaving 14 bases between them. Germline CDR1 DFQATT, CDR2 SNEGSKA (reference sequence). This CDR3 has 14 residues. The CDR3 bases are TGCAGTGCTAGAGATCAAAGTAGGGGTGACGAGCAGTACTTC. As protein: CSARDQSRGDEQYF.

This clonotype has a handful of counts. The V call is TRBV20-1, the J call TRBJ1-1; tentative D call: TRBD1 (5 bases). Per the germline V gene, CDR1 is DFQATT and CDR2 is SNEGSKA (reference sequence). V shed 5 bases and J shed 1 base, with 14 bases lying between them. The CDR3 has 14 amino acids. CDR3 coding DNA: TGCAGTGCTGCCCCCTCCGGGGGGAACACTGAAGCTTTCTTT. Its translation is CSAAPSGGNTEAFF.